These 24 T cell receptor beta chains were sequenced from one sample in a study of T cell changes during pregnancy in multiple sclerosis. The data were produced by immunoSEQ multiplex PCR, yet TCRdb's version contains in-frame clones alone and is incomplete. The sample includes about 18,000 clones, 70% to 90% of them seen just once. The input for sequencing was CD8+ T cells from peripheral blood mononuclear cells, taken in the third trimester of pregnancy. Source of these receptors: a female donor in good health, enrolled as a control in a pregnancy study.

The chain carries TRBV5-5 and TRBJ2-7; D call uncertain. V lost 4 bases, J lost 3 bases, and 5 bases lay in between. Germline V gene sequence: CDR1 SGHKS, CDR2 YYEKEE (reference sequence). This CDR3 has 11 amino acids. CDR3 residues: CASSLFYEQYF. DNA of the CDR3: TGTGCCAGCAGCCTATTCTACGAGCAGTACTTC.

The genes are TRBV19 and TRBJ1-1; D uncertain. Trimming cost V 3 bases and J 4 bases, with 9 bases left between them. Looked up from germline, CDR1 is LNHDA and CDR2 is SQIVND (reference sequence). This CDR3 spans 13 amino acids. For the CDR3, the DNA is TGTGCCAGTAGTATCTCGGTGCTCACTGAAGCTTTCTTT. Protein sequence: CASSISVLTEAFF.

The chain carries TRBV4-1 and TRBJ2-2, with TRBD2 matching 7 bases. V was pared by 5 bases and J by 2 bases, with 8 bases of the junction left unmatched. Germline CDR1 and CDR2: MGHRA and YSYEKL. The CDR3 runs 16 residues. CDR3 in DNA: TGCGCCAGCAGCTTAGCCGGGGGGATCAACACCGGGGAGCTGTTTTTT. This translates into CASSLAGGINTGELFF.

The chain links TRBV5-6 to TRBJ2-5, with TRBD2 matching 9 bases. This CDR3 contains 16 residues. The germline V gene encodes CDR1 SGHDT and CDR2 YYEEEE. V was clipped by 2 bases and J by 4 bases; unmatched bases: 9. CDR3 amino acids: CASSFSSGIIGETQYF. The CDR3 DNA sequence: TGTGCCAGCAGCTTCTCTAGCGGGATCATCGGAGAGACCCAGTACTTC.

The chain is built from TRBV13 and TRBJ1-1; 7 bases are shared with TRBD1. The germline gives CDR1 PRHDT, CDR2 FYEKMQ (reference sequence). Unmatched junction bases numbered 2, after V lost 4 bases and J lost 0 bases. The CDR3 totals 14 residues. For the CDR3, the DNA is TGTGCCAGCAGCTATGGGACAGTGAACACTGAAGCTTTCTTT. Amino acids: CASSYGTVNTEAFF.

This CDR3 is CASSVLTGVEETQYF. Here the CDR3 DNA reads TGTGCCAGCAGCGTATTGACAGGGGTCGAAGAGACCCAGTACTTC. J is TRBJ2-5 and V is TRBV9; 8 positions match TRBD1. Looked up from germline, CDR1 is SGDLS and CDR2 is YYNGEE. The CDR3 length is 15 residues. Trimming cost V 1 base and J 3 bases; bases outside gene matches: 5.

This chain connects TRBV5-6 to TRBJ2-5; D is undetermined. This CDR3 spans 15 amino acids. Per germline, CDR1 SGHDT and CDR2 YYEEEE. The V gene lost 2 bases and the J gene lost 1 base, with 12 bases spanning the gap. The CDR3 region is CASSFSGLSQETQYF. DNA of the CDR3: TGTGCCAGCAGCTTTTCAGGTCTCAGCCAAGAGACCCAGTACTTC.

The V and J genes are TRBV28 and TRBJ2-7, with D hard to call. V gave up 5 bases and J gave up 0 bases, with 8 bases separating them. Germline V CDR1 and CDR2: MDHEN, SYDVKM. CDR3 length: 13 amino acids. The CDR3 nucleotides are TGTGCCAGCAGTCCCGGTGACTCCTACGAGCAGTACTTC. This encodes CASSPGDSYEQYF. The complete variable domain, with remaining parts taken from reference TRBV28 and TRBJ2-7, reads DVKVTQSSRYLVKRTGEKVFLECVQDMDHENMFWYRQDPGLGLRLIYFSYDVKMKEKGDIPEGYSVSREKKERFSLILESASTNQTSMYLCASSPGDSYEQYFGPGTRLTVT.

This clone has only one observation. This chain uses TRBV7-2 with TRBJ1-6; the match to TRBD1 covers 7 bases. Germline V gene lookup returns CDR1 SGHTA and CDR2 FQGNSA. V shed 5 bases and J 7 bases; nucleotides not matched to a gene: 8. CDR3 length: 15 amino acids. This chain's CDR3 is CASSISDRVNSPLHF. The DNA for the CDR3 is TGTGCCAGCAGCATAAGCGACAGGGTAAATTCACCCCTCCACTTT.

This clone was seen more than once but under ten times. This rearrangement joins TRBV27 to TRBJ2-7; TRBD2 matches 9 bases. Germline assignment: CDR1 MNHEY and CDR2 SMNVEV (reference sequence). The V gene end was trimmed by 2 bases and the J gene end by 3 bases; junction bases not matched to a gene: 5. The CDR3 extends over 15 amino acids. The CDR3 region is CASSLSSGGYYEQYF. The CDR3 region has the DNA TGTGCCAGCAGTTTAAGTAGCGGGGGATACTACGAGCAGTACTTC.

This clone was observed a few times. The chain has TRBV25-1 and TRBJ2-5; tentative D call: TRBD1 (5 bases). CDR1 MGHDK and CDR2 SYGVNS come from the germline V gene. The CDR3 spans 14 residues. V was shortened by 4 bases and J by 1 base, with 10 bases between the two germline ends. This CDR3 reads CASSGGALQETQYF. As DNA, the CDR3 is TGTGCCAGCAGTGGTGGGGCCCTCCAAGAGACCCAGTACTTC.

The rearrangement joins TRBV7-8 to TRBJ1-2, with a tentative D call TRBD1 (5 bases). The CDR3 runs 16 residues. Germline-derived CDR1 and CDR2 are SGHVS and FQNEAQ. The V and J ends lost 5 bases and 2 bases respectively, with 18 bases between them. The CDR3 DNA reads TGTGCCAGCAGCCCACTTATGTCGGCAGGGAACTATGGCTACACCTTC. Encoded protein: CASSPLMSAGNYGYTF. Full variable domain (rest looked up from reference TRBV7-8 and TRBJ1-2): GAGVSQSPRYKVAKRGQDVALRCDPISGHVSLFWYQQALGQGPEFLTYFQNEAQLDKSGLPSDRFFAERPEGSVSTLKIQRTQQEDSAVYLCASSPLMSAGNYGYTFGSGTRLTVV.

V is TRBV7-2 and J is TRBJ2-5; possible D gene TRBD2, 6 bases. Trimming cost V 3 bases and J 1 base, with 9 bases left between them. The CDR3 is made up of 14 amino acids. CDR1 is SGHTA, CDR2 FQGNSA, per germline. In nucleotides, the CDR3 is TGTGCCAGCAGCTTCCGGGGGTTCCAAGAGACCCAGTACTTC. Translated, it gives CASSFRGFQETQYF.

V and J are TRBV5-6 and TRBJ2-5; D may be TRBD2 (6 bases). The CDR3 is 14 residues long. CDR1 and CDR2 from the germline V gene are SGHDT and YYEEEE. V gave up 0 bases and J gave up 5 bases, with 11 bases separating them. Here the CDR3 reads CASSLAGVTETQYF. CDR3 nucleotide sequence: TGTGCCAGCAGCTTGGCGGGGGTGACGGAGACCCAGTACTTC.

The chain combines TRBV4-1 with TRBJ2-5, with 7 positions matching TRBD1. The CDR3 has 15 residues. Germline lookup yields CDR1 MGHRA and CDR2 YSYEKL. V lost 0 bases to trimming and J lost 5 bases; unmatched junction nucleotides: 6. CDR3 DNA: TGCGCCAGCAGCCAAGATCCCGACAGGGCCGAGACCCAGTACTTC. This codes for CASSQDPDRAETQYF.

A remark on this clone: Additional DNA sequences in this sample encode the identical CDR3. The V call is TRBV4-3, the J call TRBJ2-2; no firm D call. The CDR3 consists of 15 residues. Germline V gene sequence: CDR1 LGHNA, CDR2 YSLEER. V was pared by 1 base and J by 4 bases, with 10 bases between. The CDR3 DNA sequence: TGCGCCAGCAGCCAAGGAGCCGCCCTCACCGGGGAGCTGTTTTTT. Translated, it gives CASSQGAALTGELFF.

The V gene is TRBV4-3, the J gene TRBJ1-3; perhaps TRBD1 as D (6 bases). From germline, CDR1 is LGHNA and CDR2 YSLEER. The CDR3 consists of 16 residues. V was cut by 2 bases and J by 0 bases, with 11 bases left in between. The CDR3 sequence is CASSQHRDNSGNTIYF. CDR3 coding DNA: TGCGCCAGCAGCCAACACCGGGACAACTCTGGAAACACCATATATTTT.

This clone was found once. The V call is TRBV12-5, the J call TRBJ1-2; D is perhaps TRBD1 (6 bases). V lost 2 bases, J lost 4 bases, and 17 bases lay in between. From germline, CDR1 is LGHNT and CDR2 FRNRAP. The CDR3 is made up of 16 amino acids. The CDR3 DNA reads TGTGCTAGTGGTTTGTCGACAGGTTACGCCTTCTATGGCTACACCTTC. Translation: CASGLSTGYAFYGYTF.

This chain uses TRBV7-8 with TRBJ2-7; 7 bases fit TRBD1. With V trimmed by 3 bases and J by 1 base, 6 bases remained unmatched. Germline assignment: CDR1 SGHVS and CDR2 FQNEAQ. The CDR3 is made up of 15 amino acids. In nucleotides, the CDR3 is TGTGCCAGCAGCTTGGGAGACAGGGCTTCCTACGAGCAGTACTTC. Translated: CASSLGDRASYEQYF.

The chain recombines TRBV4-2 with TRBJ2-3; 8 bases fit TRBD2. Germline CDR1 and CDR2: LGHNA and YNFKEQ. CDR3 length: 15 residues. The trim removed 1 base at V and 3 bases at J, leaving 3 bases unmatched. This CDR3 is CASSQAAGGTDTQYF. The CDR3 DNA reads TGTGCCAGCAGCCAAGCGGCGGGAGGAACAGATACGCAGTATTTT.

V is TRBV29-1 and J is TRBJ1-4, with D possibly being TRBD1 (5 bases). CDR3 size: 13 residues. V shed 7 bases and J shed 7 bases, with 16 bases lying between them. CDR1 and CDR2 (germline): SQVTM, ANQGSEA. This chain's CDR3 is CSARAPSGEKLFF. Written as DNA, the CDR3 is TGCAGCGCCAGGGCACCCTCGGGTGAAAAACTGTTTTTT.

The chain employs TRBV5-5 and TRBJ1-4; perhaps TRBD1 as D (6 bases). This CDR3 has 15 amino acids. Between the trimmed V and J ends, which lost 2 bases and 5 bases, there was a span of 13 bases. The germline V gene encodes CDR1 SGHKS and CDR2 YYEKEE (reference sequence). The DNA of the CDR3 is TGTGCCAGCAGCTTAAACAGGGTCCCGAATGAAAAACTGTTTTTT. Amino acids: CASSLNRVPNEKLFF.

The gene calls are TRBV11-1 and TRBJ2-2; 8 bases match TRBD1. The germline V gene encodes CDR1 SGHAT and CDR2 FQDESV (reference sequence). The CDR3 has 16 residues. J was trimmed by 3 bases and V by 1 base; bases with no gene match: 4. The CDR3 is CASSLEGQAYTGELFF. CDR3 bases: TGTGCCAGCAGCTTAGAGGGACAGGCCTACACCGGGGAGCTGTTTTTT.

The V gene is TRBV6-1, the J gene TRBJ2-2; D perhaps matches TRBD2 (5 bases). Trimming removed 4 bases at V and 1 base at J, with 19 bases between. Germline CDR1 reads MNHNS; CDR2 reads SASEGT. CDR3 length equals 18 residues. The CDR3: CASSALVVPRGNTGELFF. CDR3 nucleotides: TGTGCCAGCAGTGCCCTAGTGGTCCCCCGGGGGAACACCGGGGAGCTGTTTTTT.